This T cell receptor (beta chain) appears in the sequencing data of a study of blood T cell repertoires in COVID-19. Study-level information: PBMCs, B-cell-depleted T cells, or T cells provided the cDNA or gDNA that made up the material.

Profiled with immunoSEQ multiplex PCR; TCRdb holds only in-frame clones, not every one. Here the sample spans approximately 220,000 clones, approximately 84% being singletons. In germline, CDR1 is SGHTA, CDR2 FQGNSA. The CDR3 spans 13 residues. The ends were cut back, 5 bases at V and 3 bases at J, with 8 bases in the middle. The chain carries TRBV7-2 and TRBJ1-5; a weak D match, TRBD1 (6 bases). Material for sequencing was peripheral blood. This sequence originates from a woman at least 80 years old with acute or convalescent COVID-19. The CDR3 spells CASSGQPNQPQHF. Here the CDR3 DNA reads TGTGCCAGCAGCGGACAGCCCAATCAGCCCCAGCATTTT.